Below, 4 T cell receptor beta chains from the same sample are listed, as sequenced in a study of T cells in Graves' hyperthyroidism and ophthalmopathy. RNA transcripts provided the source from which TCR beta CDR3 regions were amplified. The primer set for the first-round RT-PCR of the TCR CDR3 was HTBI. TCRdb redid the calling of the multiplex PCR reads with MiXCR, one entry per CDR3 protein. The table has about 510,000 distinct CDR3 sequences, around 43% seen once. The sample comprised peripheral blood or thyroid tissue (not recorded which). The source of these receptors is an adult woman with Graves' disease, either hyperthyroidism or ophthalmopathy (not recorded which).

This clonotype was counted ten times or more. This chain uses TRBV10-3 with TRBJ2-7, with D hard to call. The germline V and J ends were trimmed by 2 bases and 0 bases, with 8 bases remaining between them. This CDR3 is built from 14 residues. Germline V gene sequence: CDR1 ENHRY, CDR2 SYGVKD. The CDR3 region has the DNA TGTGCCATCAGTGAGCCGGATAGCTCCTACGAGCAGTACTTC. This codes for CAISEPDSSYEQYF.

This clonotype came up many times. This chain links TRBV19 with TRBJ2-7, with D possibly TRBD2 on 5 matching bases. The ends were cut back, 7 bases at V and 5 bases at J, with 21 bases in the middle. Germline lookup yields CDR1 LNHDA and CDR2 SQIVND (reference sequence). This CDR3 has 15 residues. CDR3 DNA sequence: TGTGCCAGTACGCGACGGAGCGGCACGGTAGACGAGCAGTACTTC. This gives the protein CASTRRSGTVDEQYF. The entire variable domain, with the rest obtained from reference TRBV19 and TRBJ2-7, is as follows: DGGITQSPKYLFRKEGQNVTLSCEQNLNHDAMYWYRQDPGQGLRLIYYSQIVNDFQKGDIAEGYSVSREKKESFPLTVTSAQKNPTAFYLCASTRRSGTVDEQYFGPGTRLTVT.

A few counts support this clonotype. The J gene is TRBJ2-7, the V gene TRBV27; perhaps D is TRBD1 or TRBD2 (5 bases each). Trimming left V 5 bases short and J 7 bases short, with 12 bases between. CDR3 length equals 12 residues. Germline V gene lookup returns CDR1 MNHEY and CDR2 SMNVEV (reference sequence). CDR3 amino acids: CASSNVGGEQYF. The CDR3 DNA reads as TGTGCCAGCAGTAACGTTGGGGGTGAGCAGTACTTC.

CDR3 sequence (DNA): TGTGCCAGCAGGCGGGGGACTAGCGGTTTCTACGAGCAGTACTTC. Residues: CASRRGTSGFYEQYF. The chain combines TRBV11-2 with TRBJ2-7; TRBD2 matches at 11 bases. The CDR3 runs to 15 residues. J lost 3 bases, V lost 6 bases, and 7 bases had no gene match. Germline assignment: CDR1 SGHAT and CDR2 FQNNGV.